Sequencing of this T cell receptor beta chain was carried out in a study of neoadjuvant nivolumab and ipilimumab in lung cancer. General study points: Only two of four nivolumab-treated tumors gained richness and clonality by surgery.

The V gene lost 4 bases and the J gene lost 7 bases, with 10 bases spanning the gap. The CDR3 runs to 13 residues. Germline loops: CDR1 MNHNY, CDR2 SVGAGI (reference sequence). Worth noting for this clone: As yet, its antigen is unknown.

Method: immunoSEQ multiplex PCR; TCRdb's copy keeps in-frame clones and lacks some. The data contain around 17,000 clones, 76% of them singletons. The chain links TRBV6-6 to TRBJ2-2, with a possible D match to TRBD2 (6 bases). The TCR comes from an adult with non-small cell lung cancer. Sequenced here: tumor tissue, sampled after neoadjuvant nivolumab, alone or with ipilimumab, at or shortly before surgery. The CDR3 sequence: CASSLGGVGELFF. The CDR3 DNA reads TGTGCCAGCAGTTTGGGGGGTGTCGGGGAGCTGTTTTTT.